These 17 T cell receptor beta chains were sequenced from one sample in a study of tumor and adjacent non-tumor tissue in lung cancer. The template was RNA from unsorted bulk tissue. The library came from three nested PCR rounds adapted from ARM-PCR protocols. TCRdb called the multiplex PCR reads again in MiXCR, with one record for every CDR3 protein. This table has more than 90,000 distinct CDR3 sequences, approximately 70% appearing once. The source material was lung tumor tissue. The receptor source for this set is a man aged 60-69 years with non-small cell lung cancer.

This clonotype was counted between two and nine times. Because it lacks the conserved phenylalanine or tryptophan at the end, this CDR3 is likely a read error. The gene calls are TRBV6-5 and TRBJ1-5; the D gene is possibly TRBD1 (5 bases). CDR1 and CDR2 (germline): MNHEY, SVGAGI. This CDR3 spans 17 amino acids. V lost 0 bases to trimming and J lost 0 bases, with 12 bases between them. In DNA, the CDR3 is TGTGCCAGCAGTTACTCGGGCCGGGGCCGTAGCAATCAGCCCCAGCATCTT. This encodes CASSYSGRGRSNQPQHL.

This chain connects TRBV6-6 to TRBJ2-3; TRBD1 or TRBD2 may be the D gene (5 bases each). Germline V gene sequence: CDR1 MNHNY, CDR2 SVGAGI (reference sequence). CDR3 length equals 17 residues. This CDR3 is CTNSYGDDSFYTDTQYF. The DNA of the CDR3 is TGTACCAACAGTTACGGGGATGACAGTTTCTACACAGATACGCAGTATTTT.

Sample share makes this clonotype medium-sized. The rearrangement links TRBV6-1 to TRBJ2-1; 7 bases line up with TRBD1. With V trimmed by 7 bases and J by 6 bases, 9 bases remained unmatched. Germline V CDR1 and CDR2: MNHNS, SASEGT. The CDR3 contains 14 residues. The CDR3 here is CASNRQGLGNEQFF. Here the CDR3 DNA reads TGTGCCAGCAACAGACAGGGCCTCGGCAATGAGCAGTTCTTC.

This clonotype has only a few counts. Being one base from a much bigger clone, this may be a read error. The genes are TRBV6-5 and TRBJ1-6; D not certain. Deletions cut 1 base from V and 6 bases from J, with 13 bases between. The CDR3 has 16 residues. Germline CDR1 is MNHEY and CDR2 is SVGAGI. CDR3 in DNA: TGTGCCAGCAGTTACTTCCCGGAAACCTGTAATTCACCCCTCCACTTT. Protein: CASSYFPETCNSPLHF.

This clonotype is a singleton in its sample. One base away lies a much larger clone, so this may be a sequencing read error. V is TRBV20-1 and J is TRBJ1-5; D may be TRBD1 (6 bases). The CDR3 is 15 amino acids. The V gene's germline CDR1 is DFQATT and CDR2 SNEGSKA (reference sequence). V was trimmed by 4 bases and J by 3 bases, leaving 16 bases between them. The CDR3 is CSANTLGGVNQPQHF. The CDR3 DNA sequence: TGCAGTGCTAATACCCTCGGGGGCGTCAATCAGCCCCAGCATTTT.

Notes on this clonotype: This may be a read error: a much more frequent sequence differs by one nucleotide. V is TRBV5-6 and J is TRBJ2-3; perhaps TRBD2 as D (6 bases). In germline, CDR1 is SGHDT, CDR2 YYEEEE. V lost 0 bases to trimming and J lost 3 bases, with 11 bases between them. The CDR3 extends over 15 amino acids. The CDR3 sequence is CASSLEGLRTDTQYF. CDR3 in DNA: TGTGCCAGCAGCTTGGAGGGACTCCGGACAGATACGCAGTATTTT.

Remarks on this clonotype: This may be a read error: a much more frequent sequence differs by one nucleotide. In this CDR3 the conserved last residue, phenylalanine or tryptophan, is missing, so a read error is likely. The gene calls are TRBV28 and TRBJ1-5; no reliable D call. Trimming removed 5 bases at V and 9 bases at J, with 14 bases between. Per the germline V gene, CDR1 is MDHEN and CDR2 is SYDVKM. This CDR3 is 13 amino acids long. Written as DNA, the CDR3 is TGTGCCAGCAGTCCTCCCGGGTTCCGGCCCCAGCATCTT. Translated, it gives CASSPPGFRPQHL.

On this clonotype: The junction differs from germline at one of its ends, possibly a read error. CDR3 DNA sequence: TGCAGTGGTACCGGACTAGCTTCAGATAGGCAGTATTTT. This sequence encodes CSGTGLASDRQYF. The rearrangement joins TRBV20-1 to TRBJ2-3; 8 bases agree with TRBD2. In germline, CDR1 is DFQATT, CDR2 SNEGSKA (reference sequence). The CDR3 totals 13 residues.

This clonotype was picked up many times. The chain employs TRBV6-5 and TRBJ1-2, with D possibly TRBD1 on 5 matching bases. The CDR3 contains 14 residues. V was cut by 2 bases and J by 5 bases, with 12 bases left in between. Germline V lookup: CDR1 MNHEY, CDR2 SVGAGI. The CDR3, as DNA: TGTGCCAGCAGTTACCAGGGCGGGAAGTATGGCTACACCTTC. Its translation: CASSYQGGKYGYTF.

Regarding this clonotype: The junction departs from the called germline gene at one end, perhaps through a read error. V and J are TRBV10-2 and TRBJ2-7; D might be TRBD1 (6 bases). This CDR3 is built from 15 residues. The germline V gene encodes CDR1 WSHSY and CDR2 SAAADI. The CDR3 loop is CASSEPMTGPYERYF. The DNA for the CDR3 is TGCGCCAGCAGTGAACCCATGACAGGCCCCTACGAGCGGTACTTC.

This clonotype was counted at least ten times. The V gene is TRBV5-6, the J gene TRBJ1-5; 10 bases line up with TRBD1. J was trimmed by 0 bases and V by 4 bases; bases with no gene match: 4. The CDR3 runs 16 residues. Looked up from germline, CDR1 is SGHDT and CDR2 is YYEEEE. Here the CDR3 reads CASSPGTGASNQPQHF. The CDR3, as DNA: TGTGCCAGCAGCCCTGGGACAGGGGCTAGCAATCAGCCCCAGCATTTT.

With regard to this clonotype: Given the absence of the conserved phenylalanine or tryptophan at the CDR3 end, a read error is likely. This chain links TRBV12-3 or TRBV12-4 with TRBJ1-5; possible D gene TRBD1, 5 bases. The CDR3 has 16 amino acids. The V and J ends lost 1 base and 0 bases respectively, with 10 bases between them. CDR3 region: CASSLGPGGSNQPQHL. The CDR3 region has the DNA TGTGCCAGCAGTTTAGGCCCGGGGGGTAGCAATCAGCCCCAGCATCTT.

Turning to this clonotype: Relative to the germline gene, one junction end is altered; a read error may explain this. The chain recombines TRBV5-5 with TRBJ2-1, with D uncertain. This CDR3 has 15 amino acids. CDR1 SGHKS and CDR2 YYEKEE come from the germline V gene (reference sequence). In nucleotides, the CDR3 is TGCGCCAGCAGCGTTGACGGTGTAGGGCACAATGAGCAGTTCTTC. Translation: CASSVDGVGHNEQFF.

This clonotype was seen just once. At one of its ends the junction is not consistent with the germline gene, which may arise from a read error. The chain joins TRBV20-1 to TRBJ2-5, with 7 nucleotides matching TRBD1. The CDR3 spans 17 residues. The germline V gene encodes CDR1 DFQATT and CDR2 SNEGSKA (reference sequence). Here the CDR3 reads CSARNLSSGTVEETQYF. The CDR3 bases are TGTAGTGCTAGAAATCTAAGTTCCGGGACAGTGGAAGAGACCCAGTACTTC.

This clonotype was observed a few times. This rearrangement joins TRBV19 to TRBJ1-2; D gene uncertain. There are 13 residues in the CDR3. The germline CDR1 and CDR2 sequences are LNHDA and SQIVND (reference sequence). Trimming cost V 9 bases and J 6 bases, with 17 bases left between them. CDR3 DNA: TGTGCCAGCCAGTGGGCCGGATCTAATGGCTACACCTTC. Its translation is CASQWAGSNGYTF.

This clonotype was counted only a few times. The DNA is omitted, as the CDR3 cannot be located on it reliably, and the CDR3 follows TCRdb's listing. The CDR3 sequence is CASSLVASGTLV. The rearrangement uses TRBV7-7 and TRBJ2-7; no check of the table's D call, TRBD2, against the DNA was made. The CDR3 numbers 12 amino acids, ends counted. The germline V gene has CDR1 SSHAT and CDR2 FNYEAQ (reference sequence).

In regard to this clonotype: A much larger clone differs by one base, so this may be a read error. This chain connects TRBV7-9 to TRBJ2-1; perhaps TRBD2 as D (6 bases). CDR1 and CDR2 (germline): SEHNR, FQNEAQ (reference sequence). The V end lost 5 bases, the J end lost 7 bases, and 15 bases lay between the germline ends. The CDR3 is 14 amino acids. CDR3 coding DNA: TGTGCCAGCAGCCCCGTCTTAGGAGGGAATGAGCAGTTCTTC. Its protein product is CASSPVLGGNEQFF. Full variable domain (outside the CDR3, taken from reference TRBV7-9 and TRBJ2-1): DTGVSQNPRHKITKRGQNVTFRCDPISEHNRLYWYRQTLGQGPEFLTYFQNEAQLEKSRLLSDRFSAERPKGSFSTLEIQRTEQGDSAMYLCASSPVLGGNEQFFGPGTRLTVL.